This entry lists 25 T cell receptor beta chains sequenced from one sample in a study of T-cell memory formation after mild COVID-19 (dated by TCRdb to the early 2020s). The method behind the library was 5' RACE. TCRdb lists the instrument as Illumina NovaSeq 6000. TCRdb trimmed the raw reads at Q25, called clones with MiXCR and kept productive beta chains. Rows are combined by CDR3 protein, so each entry shows the most common genes and DNA. The sample table records over 130,000 distinct CDR3 sequences; around 15% of these occur just once. Around 28% of the sample is taken by the ten largest. Specimen: PBMCs or a T cell subset sorted from them (not recorded which). The receptors stem from an adult woman who had mild COVID-19 (a few samples of this study predate the infection). The sample titles of this study are shuffled in the database, so cell type and time point are left out; the donor was told from shared clones.

This clonotype was counted a few times. The chain combines TRBV4-3 with TRBJ2-7; D remains ambiguous. The CDR3 extends over 16 amino acids. The germline CDR1 and CDR2 sequences are LGHNA and YSLEER. V lost 0 bases and J lost 3, with 15 bases in between. In DNA, the CDR3 is TGCGCCAGCAGCCAAGAATCTAGATCGGGTTTCTACGAGCAGTACTTC. Translation: CASSQESRSGFYEQYF.

The sample holds many counts of this clonotype. The V call is TRBV7-9, the J call TRBJ2-3; TRBD2 agrees at 9 bases. Germline V CDR1 and CDR2: SEHNR, FQNEAQ (reference sequence). This CDR3 is 14 amino acids long. After removal of 5 bases from V and 7 bases from J, the junction contained 7 bases not matched to a gene. The CDR3 nucleotides are TGTGCCAGCAGCACCGGGACTAGCAGTTATACGCAGTATTTT. Protein product: CASSTGTSSYTQYF.

This clonotype was counted between two and nine times. The chain employs TRBV5-1 and TRBJ2-7; D perhaps matches TRBD1 (6 bases). This CDR3 contains 15 residues. Between the trimmed V and J ends, which lost 4 bases and 3 bases, there was a span of 17 bases. Germline values: CDR1 SGHRS, CDR2 YFSETQ. The DNA of the CDR3 is TGCGCCAGCAGCCCAGGGGTTGAGGAGGACTACGAGCAGTACTTC. This translates into CASSPGVEEDYEQYF.

The V gene is TRBV9, the J gene TRBJ2-1; possibly TRBD1 or TRBD2 for D (5 bases each). The V end lost 3 bases, the J end lost 9 bases, and 13 bases lay between the germline ends. Germline V gene sequence: CDR1 SGDLS, CDR2 YYNGEE. This CDR3 region has 13 residues. CDR3 nucleotides: TGTGCCAGCAGCGGAGGGACGGTTAGTGAGCAGTTCTTC. Translated: CASSGGTVSEQFF.

V usage is TRBV11-2 and J usage is TRBJ2-1; 7 bases agree with TRBD2. Germline CDR1 reads SGHAT; CDR2 reads FQNNGV. The CDR3 is made up of 18 amino acids. J gave up 0 bases and V 3 bases, and 11 bases lay outside the gene matches. The CDR3 nucleotides are TGTGCCAGCAGCTTCCCCTTAAGCGGGAAGAGCTCCTACAATGAGCAGTTCTTC. Translation gives CASSFPLSGKSSYNEQFF.

The table lists this clonotype with a few counts. V gene TRBV28 combines with J gene TRBJ2-7; 9 bases map to TRBD1. CDR1 is MDHEN, CDR2 SYDVKM, per germline. Trimming at V came to 3 bases and at J to 3 bases, leaving 6 bases not matched to a gene. There are 15 residues in the CDR3. CDR3 DNA: TGTGCCAGCAGTTTGTACAGGGGGCTAGACTACGAGCAGTACTTC. Translating it yields CASSLYRGLDYEQYF. Using reference TRBV28 and TRBJ2-7 for the parts outside the CDR3, the full variable domain is DVKVTQSSRYLVKRTGEKVFLECVQDMDHENMFWYRQDPGLGLRLIYFSYDVKMKEKGDIPEGYSVSREKKERFSLILESASTNQTSMYLCASSLYRGLDYEQYFGPGTRLTVT.

This sequence joins TRBV27 and TRBJ2-3, with 7 bases identical to TRBD2. Trimming at V came to 5 bases and at J to 0 bases, leaving 5 bases not matched to a gene. The CDR3 runs to 15 residues. Germline V gives CDR1 MNHEY, CDR2 SMNVEV (reference sequence). The CDR3 spells CASSRWDYSTDTQYF. The DNA for the CDR3 is TGTGCCAGCAGTCGCTGGGACTACAGCACAGATACGCAGTATTTT.

A note on this clonotype: This sequence may be a read error, since a much larger clone differs from it by one base. This chain's CDR3 is CASSQEELAYEQYF. CDR3 nucleotide sequence: TGTGCCAGCAGCCAAGAGGAGCTGGCCTACGAGCAGTACTTC. The chain uses TRBV4-2 and TRBJ2-7; D is undetermined. The germline V and J ends were trimmed by 0 bases and 2 bases, with 8 bases remaining between them. Germline assignment: CDR1 LGHNA and CDR2 YNFKEQ. The CDR3 is 14 residues long.

The V call is TRBV19, the J call TRBJ2-3; TRBD1 agrees at 8 bases. The CDR3 spans 16 residues. Germline loops: CDR1 LNHDA, CDR2 SQIVND (reference sequence). After removal of 4 bases from V and 2 bases from J, the junction contained 8 bases not matched to a gene. CDR3 in DNA: TGTGCCAGTAGTACCCGCGGACAGGGCGCCACAGATACGCAGTATTTT. This gives the protein CASSTRGQGATDTQYF.

The sample holds many counts of this clonotype. This chain links TRBV12-3 or TRBV12-4 with TRBJ2-1, with D possibly TRBD2 on 5 matching bases. The CDR3 extends over 13 amino acids. Trimming shortened V by 5 bases and J by 10 bases, and 15 bases separated the two germline ends. The CDR3 protein is CASSTPTGEEQFF. CDR3 bases: TGTGCCAGCAGTACCCCCACTGGGGAGGAGCAGTTCTTC.

This chain connects TRBV29-1 to TRBJ2-7; a possible D gene is TRBD1 (6 bases). The CDR3 runs 16 residues. V shed 6 bases and J shed 2 bases, with 23 bases lying between them. CDR1 and CDR2 (germline): SQVTM, ANQGSEA. The chain's CDR3 is CSVLVPQGTAPYEQYF. Here the CDR3 DNA reads TGCAGCGTACTAGTCCCCCAGGGGACCGCCCCCTACGAGCAGTACTTC.

The CDR3 DNA sequence: TGCGCCAGCAGCCAAGACTGGACTAGCGGTTCAGATACGCAGTATTTT. Protein sequence: CASSQDWTSGSDTQYF. The rearrangement links TRBV4-3 to TRBJ2-3; 10 positions match TRBD2. The CDR3 has 16 residues. Germline values: CDR1 LGHNA, CDR2 YSLEER. V dropped 0 bases and J dropped 4; count of bases not matched to a gene: 4.

This clonotype showed up just a few times. The J gene is TRBJ2-3, the V gene TRBV12-3 or TRBV12-4; perhaps TRBD1 as D (5 bases). The length of the CDR3 is 15 residues. Between the trimmed V and J ends, which lost 1 base and 4 bases, there was a span of 12 bases. CDR3 loop: CASSLVGRASDTQYF. The CDR3 DNA sequence: TGTGCCAGCAGTTTAGTTGGCAGGGCATCAGATACGCAGTATTTT.

This clonotype was recorded at least ten times. The V gene is TRBV7-9, the J gene TRBJ2-7, with unresolved D. V was trimmed by 2 bases and J by 6 bases, leaving 8 bases between them. The CDR3 is 12 residues long. Germline V gene data show CDR1 as SEHNR and CDR2 as FQNEAQ (reference sequence). CDR3 sequence reads: CASSLSDGEQYF. The CDR3 nucleotides read TGTGCCAGCAGCTTATCCGACGGCGAGCAGTACTTC. The full variable domain, completed using reference TRBV7-9 and TRBJ2-7, is DTGVSQNPRHKITKRGQNVTFRCDPISEHNRLYWYRQTLGQGPEFLTYFQNEAQLEKSRLLSDRFSAERPKGSFSTLEIQRTEQGDSAMYLCASSLSDGEQYFGPGTRLTVT.

This clonotype was recorded a few times. V and J are TRBV20-1 and TRBJ1-2, with D tentatively TRBD1 (5 bases). Germline CDR1 is DFQATT and CDR2 is SNEGSKA (reference sequence). Trimming shortened V by 5 bases and J by 6 bases, and 16 bases separated the two germline ends. The CDR3 covers 13 residues. CDR3 protein: CSAGTGRGDGYTF. CDR3 coding DNA: TGCAGTGCTGGAACGGGGCGAGGGGATGGCTACACCTTC.

This clonotype was observed once. A much larger clone lies a single base off, so this may be a read error. CDR3 protein: CANSQGQGRDIQYF. The CDR3 DNA is TGCGCCAACAGCCAGGGGCAGGGGAGGGACATTCAGTACTTC. The rearrangement links TRBV4-3 to TRBJ2-4; D is perhaps TRBD2 (7 bases). The CDR3 sequence is 14 residues long. Germline V gene data show CDR1 as LGHNA and CDR2 as YSLEER.

The J gene is TRBJ2-5, the V gene TRBV2; 7 bases line up with TRBD2. V was pared by 4 bases and J by 5 bases, with 10 bases of the junction left unmatched. From germline, CDR1 is SNHLY and CDR2 FYNNEI. The CDR3 runs 15 residues. The CDR3 loop reads CASSVPAGPPETQYF. The CDR3 region has the DNA TGTGCCAGCAGTGTTCCAGCGGGGCCCCCTGAGACCCAGTACTTC.

The chain recombines TRBV30 with TRBJ1-2, with D perhaps TRBD1 (6 bases). V was clipped by 2 bases and J by 3 bases, with 13 bases between them. Per germline, CDR1 GTSNPN and CDR2 SVGIG (reference sequence). The CDR3 is 14 amino acids. CDR3 sequence: CAWSHTGLDYGYTF. CDR3 in DNA: TGTGCCTGGAGTCATACAGGGTTGGACTATGGCTACACCTTC. Full variable domain (missing parts from reference TRBV30 and TRBJ1-2): SQTIHQWPATLVQPVGSPLSLECTVEGTSNPNLYWYRQAAGRGLQLLFYSVGIGQISSEVPQNLSASRPQDRQFILSSKKLLLSDSGFYLCAWSHTGLDYGYTFGSGTRLTVV.

This clonotype was counted at least ten times. The rearrangement links TRBV7-3 to TRBJ1-1; TRBD1 might be the D (5 bases). V was clipped by 5 bases and J by 5 bases, with 12 bases between them. CDR1 and CDR2 (germline): SGHTA, FQGTGA. This CDR3 has 13 amino acids. In DNA, the CDR3 is TGTGCCAGCAGCCGGTTCGGGGGGACTGAAGCTTTCTTT. Protein product: CASSRFGGTEAFF.

The chain uses TRBV6-6 and TRBJ1-2, with TRBD1 matching 7 bases. The V segment lost 6 bases and the J segment 4 bases; nucleotides outside the gene matches: 14. The germline CDR1 and CDR2 sequences are MNHNY and SVGAGI (reference sequence). This CDR3 region has 16 residues. The CDR3 sequence is CASSPKGQRVRYGYTF. CDR3 in DNA: TGTGCCAGCAGCCCTAAGGGACAGCGAGTACGCTATGGCTACACCTTC.

This clonotype was detected many times. The J gene is TRBJ2-2, the V gene TRBV15; 8 nucleotides match TRBD2. The junction had 6 bases not matched to a gene; V was cut back by 5 bases and J by 4 bases. The CDR3 covers 15 residues. The germline gives CDR1 LNHNV, CDR2 YYDKDF (reference sequence). DNA for the CDR3: TGTGCCACCAGCGGTAGCGGGATGGGCACCGGGGAGCTGTTTTTT. It is translated as CATSGSGMGTGELFF.

In DNA, the CDR3 is TGTGCCAGCAGTATATACCGGACGGGGACTAGCGGGAGAGCCTACGAGCAGTACTTC. Protein product: CASSIYRTGTSGRAYEQYF. The J gene is TRBJ2-7, the V gene TRBV6-2 or TRBV6-3; 14 bases match TRBD2. This CDR3 region has 19 residues. Trimming cost V 5 bases and J 2 bases; bases outside gene matches: 14. The germline V gene encodes CDR1 MNHEY and CDR2 SVGEGT.

The CDR3 sequence: CASSLIGFGALYQETQYF. DNA of the CDR3: TGTGCCAGCAGCTTAATCGGGTTTGGGGCGTTGTACCAAGAGACCCAGTACTTC. The chain links TRBV7-9 to TRBJ2-5, with D possibly matching TRBD1 (5 bases). The germline CDR1 and CDR2 sequences are SEHNR and FQNEAQ (reference sequence). The CDR3 sequence is 18 residues long. V gave up 2 bases and J gave up 0 bases, with 19 bases separating them. Using reference TRBV7-9 and TRBJ2-5 for the parts outside the CDR3, the full variable domain is DTGVSQNPRHKITKRGQNVTFRCDPISEHNRLYWYRQTLGQGPEFLTYFQNEAQLEKSRLLSDRFSAERPKGSFSTLEIQRTEQGDSAMYLCASSLIGFGALYQETQYFGPGTRLLVL.

The chain couples TRBV13 to TRBJ2-1; 7 bases agree with TRBD2. Trimming at V came to 0 bases and at J to 4 bases, leaving 9 bases not matched to a gene. The V gene's germline CDR1 is PRHDT and CDR2 FYEKMQ (reference sequence). CDR3 length: 17 residues. CDR3 bases: TGTGCCAGCAGCTTAGGCCTACGGGCTAGCGGATACAATGAGCAGTTCTTC. Encoded protein: CASSLGLRASGYNEQFF.

The chain employs TRBV11-2 and TRBJ1-6; no clear D. Trimming shortened V by 4 bases and J by 0 bases, and 13 bases separated the two germline ends. The CDR3 has 17 amino acids. Germline V gene sequence: CDR1 SGHAT, CDR2 FQNNGV. For the CDR3, the DNA is TGTGCCAGCAGCTGGGGAGCGGAGAGCTCCTATAATTCACCCCTCCACTTT. Translating gives CASSWGAESSYNSPLHF.